The table lists the clone carrying this T cell receptor beta chain with a few counts. Mouse gene names apply. The CDR3 goes on 4 residues after the read ends, and that part is filled in from the germline J gene. Germline V lookup: CDR1 NSQYPW, CDR2 LRSPGD (reference sequence). This CDR3 is built from 15 residues. The ends lost 6 bases at V and 1 base at J; junction bases unmatched: 7. This specimen belongs to a study of CD8+ T cells in alopecia areata. The pooled cutaneous lymph node cells were sorted using several markers (CD4, CD8alpha, NKG2D, NKG2ACE and others). The sequencing template was cDNA reverse transcribed from extracted RNA. Only in-frame clones appear in the TCRdb table, and some are missing; sequencing was by immunoSEQ multiplex PCR. The sample presents 200,000 to 300,000 clones, none singletons.

The TCR originated in a C3H/HeJ mouse with alopecia areata. The MHC haplotype recorded for the strain is H2-k. The sequenced material came from CD4+ T cells sorted from a lymph node. The chain recombines TRBV1 with TRBJ1-2; 8 nucleotides align to TRBD1. CDR3 in amino acids: CTCSPRGQENSDYTF. The DNA read from the CDR3 is TGCACCTGCAGCCCGCGGGGACAGGAAAACTCC.